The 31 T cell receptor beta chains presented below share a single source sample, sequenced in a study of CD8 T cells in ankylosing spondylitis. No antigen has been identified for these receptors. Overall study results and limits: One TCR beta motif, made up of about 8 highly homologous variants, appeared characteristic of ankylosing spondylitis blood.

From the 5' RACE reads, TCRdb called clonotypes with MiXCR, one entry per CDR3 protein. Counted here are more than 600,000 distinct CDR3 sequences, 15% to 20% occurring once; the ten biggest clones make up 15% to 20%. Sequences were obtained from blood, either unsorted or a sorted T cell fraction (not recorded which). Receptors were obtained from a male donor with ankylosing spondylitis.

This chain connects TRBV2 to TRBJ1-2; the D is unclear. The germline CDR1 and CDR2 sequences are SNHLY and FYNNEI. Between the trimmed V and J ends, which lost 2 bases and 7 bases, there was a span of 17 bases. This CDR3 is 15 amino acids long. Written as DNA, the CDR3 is TGTGCCAGCAGTGAAAGGGAGGGCAGCCTCTCTGGCTACACCTTC. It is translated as CASSEREGSLSGYTF.

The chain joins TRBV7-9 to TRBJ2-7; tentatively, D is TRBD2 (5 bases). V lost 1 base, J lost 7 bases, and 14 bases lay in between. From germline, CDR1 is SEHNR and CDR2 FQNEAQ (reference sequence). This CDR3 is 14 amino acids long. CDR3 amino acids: CASSLGGPAGEQYF. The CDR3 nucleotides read TGTGCCAGCAGCTTAGGTGGGCCTGCGGGTGAGCAGTACTTC. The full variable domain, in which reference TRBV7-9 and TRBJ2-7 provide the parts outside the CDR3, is DTGVSQNPRHKITKRGQNVTFRCDPISEHNRLYWYRQTLGQGPEFLTYFQNEAQLEKSRLLSDRFSAERPKGSFSTLEIQRTEQGDSAMYLCASSLGGPAGEQYFGPGTRLTVT.

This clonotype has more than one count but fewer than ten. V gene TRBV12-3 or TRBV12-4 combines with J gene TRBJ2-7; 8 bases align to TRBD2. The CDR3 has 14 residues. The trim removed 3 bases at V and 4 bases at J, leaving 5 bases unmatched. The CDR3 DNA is TGTGCCAGCAGTTTTGAGACTAGCGCTTACGAGCAGTACTTC. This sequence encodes CASSFETSAYEQYF.

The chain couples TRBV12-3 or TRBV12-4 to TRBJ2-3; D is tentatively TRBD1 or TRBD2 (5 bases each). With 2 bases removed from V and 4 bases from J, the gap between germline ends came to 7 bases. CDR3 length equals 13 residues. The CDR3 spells CASSLSGPDTQYF. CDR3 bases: TGTGCCAGCAGTTTATCGGGGCCAGATACGCAGTATTTT.

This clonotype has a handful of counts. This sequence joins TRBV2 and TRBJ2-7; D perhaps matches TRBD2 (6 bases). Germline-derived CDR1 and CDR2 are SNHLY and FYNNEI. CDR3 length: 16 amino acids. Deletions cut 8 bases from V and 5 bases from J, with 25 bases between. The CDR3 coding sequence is TGTGCCAGCTCCCCTTACCTAGCTGGAGGGCCCCACGAGCAGTACTTC. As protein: CASSPYLAGGPHEQYF.

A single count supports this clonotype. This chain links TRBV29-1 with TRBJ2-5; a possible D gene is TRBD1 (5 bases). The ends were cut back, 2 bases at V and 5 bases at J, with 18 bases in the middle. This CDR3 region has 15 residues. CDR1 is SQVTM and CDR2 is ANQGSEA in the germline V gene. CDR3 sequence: CSVENGKGPGETQYF. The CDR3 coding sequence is TGCAGCGTTGAAAATGGAAAGGGCCCAGGGGAGACCCAGTACTTC.

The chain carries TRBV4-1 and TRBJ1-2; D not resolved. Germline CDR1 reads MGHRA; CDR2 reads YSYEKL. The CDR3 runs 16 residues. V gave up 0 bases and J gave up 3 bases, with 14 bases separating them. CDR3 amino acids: CASSQEVRAPYYGYTF. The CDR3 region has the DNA TGCGCCAGCAGCCAAGAGGTCCGGGCGCCCTACTATGGCTACACCTTC.

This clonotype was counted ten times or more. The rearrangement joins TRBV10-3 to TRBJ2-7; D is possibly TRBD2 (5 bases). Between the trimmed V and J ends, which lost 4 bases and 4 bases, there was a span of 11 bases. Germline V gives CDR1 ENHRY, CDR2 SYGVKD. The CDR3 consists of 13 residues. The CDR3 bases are TGTGCCATCAGTGGAGACCGGGAATACGAGCAGTACTTC. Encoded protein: CAISGDREYEQYF.

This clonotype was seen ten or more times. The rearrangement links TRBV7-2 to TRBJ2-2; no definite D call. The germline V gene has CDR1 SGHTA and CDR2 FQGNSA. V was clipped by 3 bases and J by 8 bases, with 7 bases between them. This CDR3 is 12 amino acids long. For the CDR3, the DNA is TGTGCCAGCAGCTTGACCCTTGGGGAGCTGTTTTTT. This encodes CASSLTLGELFF.

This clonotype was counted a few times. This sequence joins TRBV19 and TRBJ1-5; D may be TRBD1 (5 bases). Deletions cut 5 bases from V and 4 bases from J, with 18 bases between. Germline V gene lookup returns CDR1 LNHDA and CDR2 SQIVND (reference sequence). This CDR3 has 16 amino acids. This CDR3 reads CASSASPGVRNQPQHF. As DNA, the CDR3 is TGTGCCAGTAGTGCCTCCCCGGGGGTGCGGAATCAGCCCCAGCATTTT.

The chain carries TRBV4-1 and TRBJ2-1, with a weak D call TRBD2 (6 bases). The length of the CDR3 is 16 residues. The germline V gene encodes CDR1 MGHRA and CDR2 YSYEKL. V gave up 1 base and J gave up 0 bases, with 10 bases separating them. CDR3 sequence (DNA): TGCGCCAGCAGCCAAGTCGGAGGGAGCTCCTACAATGAGCAGTTCTTC. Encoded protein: CASSQVGGSSYNEQFF.

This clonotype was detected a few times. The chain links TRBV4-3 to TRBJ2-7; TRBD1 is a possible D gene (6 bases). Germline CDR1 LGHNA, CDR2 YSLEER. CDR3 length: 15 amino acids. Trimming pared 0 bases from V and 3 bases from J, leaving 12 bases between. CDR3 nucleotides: TGCGCCAGCAGCCAAGAACCGACAGGATACTACGAGCAGTACTTC. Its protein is CASSQEPTGYYEQYF.

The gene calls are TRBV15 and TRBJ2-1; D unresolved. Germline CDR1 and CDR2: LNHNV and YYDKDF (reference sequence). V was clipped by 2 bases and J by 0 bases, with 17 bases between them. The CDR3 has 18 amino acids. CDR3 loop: CATSRQTRTYSSYNEQFF. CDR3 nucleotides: TGTGCCACCAGCAGACAAACCAGAACGTACTCCTCCTACAATGAGCAGTTCTTC.

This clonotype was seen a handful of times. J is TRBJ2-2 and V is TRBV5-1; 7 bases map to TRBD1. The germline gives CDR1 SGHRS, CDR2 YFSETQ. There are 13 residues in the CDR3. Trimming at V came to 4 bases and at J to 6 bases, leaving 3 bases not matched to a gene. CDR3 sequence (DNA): TGCGCCAGCAGCATCACAGGGGCCGGGGAGCTGTTTTTT. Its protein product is CASSITGAGELFF.

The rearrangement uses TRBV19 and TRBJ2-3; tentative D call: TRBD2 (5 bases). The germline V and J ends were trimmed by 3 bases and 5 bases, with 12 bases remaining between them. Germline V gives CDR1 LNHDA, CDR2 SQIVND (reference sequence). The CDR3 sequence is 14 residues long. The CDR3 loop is CASSIRLAGDTQYF. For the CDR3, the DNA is TGTGCCAGTAGTATTCGTCTAGCAGGAGATACGCAGTATTTT.

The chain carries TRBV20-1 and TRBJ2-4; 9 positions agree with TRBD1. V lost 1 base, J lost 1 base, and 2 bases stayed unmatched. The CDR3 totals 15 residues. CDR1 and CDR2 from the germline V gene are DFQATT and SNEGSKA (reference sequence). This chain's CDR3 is CSARGTGDAKNIQYF. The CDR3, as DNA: TGCAGTGCTAGAGGGACAGGGGACGCCAAAAACATTCAGTACTTC.

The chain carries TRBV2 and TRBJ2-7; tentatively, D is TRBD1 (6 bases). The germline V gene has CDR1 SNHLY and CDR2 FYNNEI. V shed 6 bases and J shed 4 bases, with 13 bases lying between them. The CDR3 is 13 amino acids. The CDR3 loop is CASSRTANYEQYF. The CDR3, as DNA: TGTGCCAGCAGCAGGACAGCTAATTACGAGCAGTACTTC.

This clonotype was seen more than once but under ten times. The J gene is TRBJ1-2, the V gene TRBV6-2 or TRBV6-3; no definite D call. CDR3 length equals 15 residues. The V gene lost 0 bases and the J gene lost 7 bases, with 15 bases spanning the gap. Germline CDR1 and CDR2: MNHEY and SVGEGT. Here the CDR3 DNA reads TGTGCCAGCAGTTACTCCGGTACTTCTGGCGGTGGCTACACCTTC. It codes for CASSYSGTSGGGYTF.

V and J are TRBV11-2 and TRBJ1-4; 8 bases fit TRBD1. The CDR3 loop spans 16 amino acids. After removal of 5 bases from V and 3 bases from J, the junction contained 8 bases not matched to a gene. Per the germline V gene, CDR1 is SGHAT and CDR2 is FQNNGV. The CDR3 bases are TGTGCCAGCAGCAAGGACAGGGTAACCTCTAATGAAAAACTGTTTTTT. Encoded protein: CASSKDRVTSNEKLFF.

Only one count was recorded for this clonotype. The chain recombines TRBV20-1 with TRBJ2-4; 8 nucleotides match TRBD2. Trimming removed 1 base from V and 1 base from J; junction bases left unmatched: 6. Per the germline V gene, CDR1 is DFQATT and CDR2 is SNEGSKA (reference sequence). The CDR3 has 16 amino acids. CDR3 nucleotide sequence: TGCAGTGCTAGAGGGGTCGGGGGGGTGGCCAAAAACATTCAGTACTTC. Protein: CSARGVGGVAKNIQYF.

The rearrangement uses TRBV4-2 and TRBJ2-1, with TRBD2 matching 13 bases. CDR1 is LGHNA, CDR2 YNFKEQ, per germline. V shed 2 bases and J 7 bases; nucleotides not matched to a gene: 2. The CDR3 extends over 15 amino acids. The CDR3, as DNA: TGTGCCAGCAGCCAACCGGGACTAGCGGGAAATGAGCAGTTCTTC. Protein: CASSQPGLAGNEQFF.

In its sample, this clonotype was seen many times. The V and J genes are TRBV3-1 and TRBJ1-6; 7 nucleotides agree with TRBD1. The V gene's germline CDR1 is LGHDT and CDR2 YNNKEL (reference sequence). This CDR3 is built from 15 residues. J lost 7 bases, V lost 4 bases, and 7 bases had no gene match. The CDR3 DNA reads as TGTGCCAGCAGCCCCCGGACAGGCCGCAATTCACCCCTCCACTTT. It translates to CASSPRTGRNSPLHF.

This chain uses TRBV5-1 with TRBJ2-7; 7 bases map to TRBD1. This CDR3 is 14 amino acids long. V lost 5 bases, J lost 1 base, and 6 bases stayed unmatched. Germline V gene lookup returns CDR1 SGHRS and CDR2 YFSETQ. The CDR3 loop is CASSRGTASYEQYF. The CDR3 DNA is TGCGCCAGCAGTAGAGGGACAGCATCCTACGAGCAGTACTTC.

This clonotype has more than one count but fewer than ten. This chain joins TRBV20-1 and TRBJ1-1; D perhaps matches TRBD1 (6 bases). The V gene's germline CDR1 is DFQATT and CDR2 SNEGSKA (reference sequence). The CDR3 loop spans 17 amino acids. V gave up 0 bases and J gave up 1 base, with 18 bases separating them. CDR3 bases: TGCAGTGCTAGAGATCCGGTGGCAGGGGTCAGGAACACTGAAGCTTTCTTT. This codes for CSARDPVAGVRNTEAFF.

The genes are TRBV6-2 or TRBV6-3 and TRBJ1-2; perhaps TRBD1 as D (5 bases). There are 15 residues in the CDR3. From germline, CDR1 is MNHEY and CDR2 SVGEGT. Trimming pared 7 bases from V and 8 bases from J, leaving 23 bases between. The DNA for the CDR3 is TGTGCCAGCACCATAACGGGACTTAAGGGGCTCGGCTACACCTTC. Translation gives CASTITGLKGLGYTF.

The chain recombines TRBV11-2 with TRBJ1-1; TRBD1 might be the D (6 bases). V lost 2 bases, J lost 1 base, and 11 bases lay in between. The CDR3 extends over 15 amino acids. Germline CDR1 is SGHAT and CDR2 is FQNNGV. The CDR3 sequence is CASSLRKGGNTEAFF. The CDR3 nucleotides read TGTGCCAGCAGCTTAAGGAAGGGGGGGAACACTGAAGCTTTCTTT. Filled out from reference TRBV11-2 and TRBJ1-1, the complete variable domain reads EAGVAQSPRYKIIEKRQSVAFWCNPISGHATLYWYQQILGQGPKLLIQFQNNGVVDDSQLPKDRFSAERLKGVDSTLKIQPAKLEDSAVYLCASSLRKGGNTEAFFGQGTRLTVV.

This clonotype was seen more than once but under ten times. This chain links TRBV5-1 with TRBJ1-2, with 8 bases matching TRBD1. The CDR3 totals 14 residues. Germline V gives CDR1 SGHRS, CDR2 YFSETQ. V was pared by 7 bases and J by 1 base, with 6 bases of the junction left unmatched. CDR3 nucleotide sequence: TGCGCCAGCGCGACAGGGGAATTTAACTATGGCTACACCTTC. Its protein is CASATGEFNYGYTF.

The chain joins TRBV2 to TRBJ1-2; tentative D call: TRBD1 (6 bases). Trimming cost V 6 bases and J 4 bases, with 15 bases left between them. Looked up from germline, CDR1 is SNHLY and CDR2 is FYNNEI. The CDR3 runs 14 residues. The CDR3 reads CASSGTTELYGYTF. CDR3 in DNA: TGTGCCAGCAGCGGGACAACGGAACTCTATGGCTACACCTTC.

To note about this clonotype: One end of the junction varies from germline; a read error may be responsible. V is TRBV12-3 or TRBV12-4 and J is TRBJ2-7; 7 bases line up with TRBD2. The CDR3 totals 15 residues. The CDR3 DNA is TGTGCCAGCAGTTTAAAAGAGGGGACTAAAATGCCCAACAACTTC. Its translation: CASSLKEGTKMPNNF.

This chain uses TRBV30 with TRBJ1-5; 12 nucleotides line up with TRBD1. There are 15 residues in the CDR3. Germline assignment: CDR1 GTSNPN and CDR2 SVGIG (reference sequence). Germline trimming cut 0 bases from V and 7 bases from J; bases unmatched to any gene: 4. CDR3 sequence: CAWSVGTGGGQPQHF. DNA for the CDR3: TGTGCCTGGAGTGTGGGGACAGGGGGCGGGCAGCCCCAGCATTTT.

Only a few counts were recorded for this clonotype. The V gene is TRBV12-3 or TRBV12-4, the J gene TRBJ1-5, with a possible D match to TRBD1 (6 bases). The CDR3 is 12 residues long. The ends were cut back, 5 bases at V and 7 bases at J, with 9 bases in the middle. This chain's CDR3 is CASSLGHQPQHF. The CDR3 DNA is TGTGCCAGCAGTCTGGGACACCAGCCCCAGCATTTT.